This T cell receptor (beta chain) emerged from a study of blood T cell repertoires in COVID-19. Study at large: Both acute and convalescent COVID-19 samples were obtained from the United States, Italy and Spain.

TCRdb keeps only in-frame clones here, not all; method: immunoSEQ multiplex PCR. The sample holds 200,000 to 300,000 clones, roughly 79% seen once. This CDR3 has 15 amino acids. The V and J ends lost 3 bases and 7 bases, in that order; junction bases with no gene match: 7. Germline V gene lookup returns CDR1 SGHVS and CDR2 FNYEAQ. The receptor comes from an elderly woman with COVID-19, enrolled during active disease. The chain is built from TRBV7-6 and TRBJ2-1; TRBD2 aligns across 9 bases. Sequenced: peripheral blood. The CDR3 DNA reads TGTGCCAGCAGCTTTCTAGCGGGGCTCGGGAATGAGCAGTTCTTC. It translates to CASSFLAGLGNEQFF.